This T cell receptor (beta chain) was identified during a study of blood T cell repertoires in COVID-19. About the study: Sources were T cells, B-cell-depleted T cells, or PBMCs; the material itself was cDNA or gDNA.

V was trimmed by 8 bases and J by 8 bases, leaving 17 bases between them. The CDR3 runs 13 residues. Germline V CDR1 and CDR2: KGHDR, SFDVKD. This clone showed up just once. In the authors' methods: Amplifying reference gene primers gave estimates of nucleated cell counts. Profiled with immunoSEQ multiplex PCR; TCRdb holds only in-frame clones, not every one. V and J calls and clone size are those listed in that table; D and trimming were worked out from the DNA. Among more than 300,000 clones listed, about 82% were seen once. The sequence derives from a woman aged 45-65 years with acute or convalescent COVID-19. The chain recombines TRBV24-1 with TRBJ1-2; maybe TRBD1 (6 bases). Sequenced material: peripheral blood. CDR3 sequence: CATNQQGSEGYTF. The CDR3 nucleotides read TGTGCCACCAACCAACAGGGTTCGGAAGGCTACACCTTC.